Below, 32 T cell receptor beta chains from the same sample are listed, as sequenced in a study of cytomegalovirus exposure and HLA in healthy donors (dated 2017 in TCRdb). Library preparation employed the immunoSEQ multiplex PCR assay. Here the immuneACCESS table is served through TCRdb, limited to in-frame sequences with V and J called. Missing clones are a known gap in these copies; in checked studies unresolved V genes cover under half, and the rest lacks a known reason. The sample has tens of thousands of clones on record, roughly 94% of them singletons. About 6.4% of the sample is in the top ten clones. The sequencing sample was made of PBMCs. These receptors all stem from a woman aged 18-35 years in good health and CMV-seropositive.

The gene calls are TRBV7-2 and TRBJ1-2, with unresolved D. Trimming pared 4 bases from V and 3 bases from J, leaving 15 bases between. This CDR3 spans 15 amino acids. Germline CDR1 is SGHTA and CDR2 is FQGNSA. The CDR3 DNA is TGTGCCAGCAGCTCGAGAACAGAGAACCACTATGGCTACACCTTC. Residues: CASSSRTENHYGYTF.

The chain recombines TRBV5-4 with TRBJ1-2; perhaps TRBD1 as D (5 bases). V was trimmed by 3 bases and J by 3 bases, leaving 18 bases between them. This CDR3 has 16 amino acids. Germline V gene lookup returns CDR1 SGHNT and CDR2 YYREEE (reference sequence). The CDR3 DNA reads TGTGCCAGCAGCTCACTAAGCGGGGGTATCGACTATGGCTACACCTTC. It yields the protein CASSSLSGGIDYGYTF.

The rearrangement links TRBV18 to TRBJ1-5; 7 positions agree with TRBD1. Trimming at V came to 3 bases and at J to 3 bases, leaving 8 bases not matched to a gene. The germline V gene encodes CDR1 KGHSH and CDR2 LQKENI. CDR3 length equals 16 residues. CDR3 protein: CASSPGTVYNNQPQHF. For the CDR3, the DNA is TGTGCCAGCTCACCCGGGACAGTATACAACAATCAGCCCCAGCATTTT.

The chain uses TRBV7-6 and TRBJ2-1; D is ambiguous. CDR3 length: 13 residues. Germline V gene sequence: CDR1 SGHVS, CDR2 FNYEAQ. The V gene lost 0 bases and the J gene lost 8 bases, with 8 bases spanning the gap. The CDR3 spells CASSLAGVDEQFF. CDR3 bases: TGTGCCAGCAGCTTAGCGGGCGTGGATGAGCAGTTCTTC.

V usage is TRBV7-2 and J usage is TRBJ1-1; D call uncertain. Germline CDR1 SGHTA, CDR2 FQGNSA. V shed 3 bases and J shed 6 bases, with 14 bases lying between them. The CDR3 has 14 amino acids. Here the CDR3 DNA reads TGTGCCAGCAGCTTGAATCGGGGAGGCTCTGAAGCTTTCTTT. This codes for CASSLNRGGSEAFF.

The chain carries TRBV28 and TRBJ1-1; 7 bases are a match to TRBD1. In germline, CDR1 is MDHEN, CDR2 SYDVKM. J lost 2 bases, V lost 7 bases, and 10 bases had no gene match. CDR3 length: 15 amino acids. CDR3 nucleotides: TGTGCCAGCACCAACAGGGGAGGAGAAAACACTGAAGCTTTCTTT. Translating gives CASTNRGGENTEAFF.

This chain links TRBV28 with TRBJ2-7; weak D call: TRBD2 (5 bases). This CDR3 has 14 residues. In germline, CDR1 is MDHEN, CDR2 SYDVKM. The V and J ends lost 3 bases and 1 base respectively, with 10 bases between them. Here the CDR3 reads CASSFGDRSYEQYF. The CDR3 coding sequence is TGTGCCAGCAGTTTCGGGGATCGTTCCTACGAGCAGTACTTC.

The CDR3, as DNA: TGTGCCTGTACGACAGGGTCCCGTAATGAAAAACTGTTTTTT. Encoded protein: CACTTGSRNEKLFF. The chain employs TRBV30 and TRBJ1-4; 7 bases line up with TRBD1. Trimming at V came to 6 bases and at J to 4 bases, leaving 8 bases not matched to a gene. Germline-derived CDR1 and CDR2 are GTSNPN and SVGIG (reference sequence). This CDR3 contains 14 residues.

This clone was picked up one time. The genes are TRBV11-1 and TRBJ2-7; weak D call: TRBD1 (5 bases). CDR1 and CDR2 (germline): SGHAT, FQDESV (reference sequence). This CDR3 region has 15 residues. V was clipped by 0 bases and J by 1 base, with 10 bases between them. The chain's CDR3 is CASSLAPGLSYEQYF. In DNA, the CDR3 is TGTGCCAGCAGCTTAGCCCCAGGGCTGTCCTACGAGCAGTACTTC.

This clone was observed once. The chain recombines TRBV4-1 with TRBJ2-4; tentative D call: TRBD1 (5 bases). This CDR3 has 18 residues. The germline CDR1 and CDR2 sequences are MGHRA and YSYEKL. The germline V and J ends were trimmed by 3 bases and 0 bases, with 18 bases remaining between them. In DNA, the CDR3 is TGCGCCAGCAGCCACCCAGGGAAGACCCGACTAGCCAAAAACATTCAGTACTTC. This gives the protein CASSHPGKTRLAKNIQYF.

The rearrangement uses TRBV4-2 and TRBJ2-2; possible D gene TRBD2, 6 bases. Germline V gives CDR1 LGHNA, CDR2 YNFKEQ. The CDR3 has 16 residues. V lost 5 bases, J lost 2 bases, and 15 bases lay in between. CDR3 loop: CASSADPGSNTGELFF. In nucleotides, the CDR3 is TGTGCCAGCAGCGCCGATCCCGGGAGCAACACCGGGGAGCTGTTTTTT.

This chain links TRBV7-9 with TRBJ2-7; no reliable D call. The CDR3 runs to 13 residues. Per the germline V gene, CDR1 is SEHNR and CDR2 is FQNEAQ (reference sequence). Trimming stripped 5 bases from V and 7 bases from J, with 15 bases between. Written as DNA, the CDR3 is TGTGCCAGCAGCCCCCGTTCTTTATATGAGCAGTACTTC. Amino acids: CASSPRSLYEQYF. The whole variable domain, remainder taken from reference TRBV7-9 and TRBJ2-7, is DTGVSQNPRHKITKRGQNVTFRCDPISEHNRLYWYRQTLGQGPEFLTYFQNEAQLEKSRLLSDRFSAERPKGSFSTLEIQRTEQGDSAMYLCASSPRSLYEQYFGPGTRLTVT.

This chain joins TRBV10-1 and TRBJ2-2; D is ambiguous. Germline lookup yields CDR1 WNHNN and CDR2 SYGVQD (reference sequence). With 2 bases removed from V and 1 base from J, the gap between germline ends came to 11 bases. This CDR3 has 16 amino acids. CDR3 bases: TGCGCCAGCAGTGAGGACACCCCAGAGAACACCGGGGAGCTGTTTTTT. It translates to CASSEDTPENTGELFF.

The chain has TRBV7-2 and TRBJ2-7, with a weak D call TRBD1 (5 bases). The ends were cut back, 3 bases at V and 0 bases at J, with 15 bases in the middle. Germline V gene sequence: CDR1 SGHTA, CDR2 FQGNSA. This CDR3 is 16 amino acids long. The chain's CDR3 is CASSLFGQGSSYEQYF. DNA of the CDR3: TGTGCCAGCAGCTTGTTTGGCCAGGGTAGCTCCTACGAGCAGTACTTC.

The CDR3: CASSPASRTNSYEQYF. Written as DNA, the CDR3 is TGTGCCAGCAGCCCTGCCTCGCGGACTAACTCCTACGAGCAGTACTTC. V and J are TRBV7-2 and TRBJ2-7; TRBD2 is a possible D gene (6 bases). The V end was cut by 5 bases, the J end by 0 bases, with 17 bases between. The V gene's germline CDR1 is SGHTA and CDR2 FQGNSA. CDR3 length: 16 residues.

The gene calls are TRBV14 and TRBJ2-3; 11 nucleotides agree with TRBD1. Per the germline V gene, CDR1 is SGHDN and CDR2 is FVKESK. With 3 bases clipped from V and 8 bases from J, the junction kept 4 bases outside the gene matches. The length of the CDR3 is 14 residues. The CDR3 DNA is TGTGCCAGCAGCCAGGGGACAGGGGGGAGTACGCAGTATTTT. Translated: CASSQGTGGSTQYF.

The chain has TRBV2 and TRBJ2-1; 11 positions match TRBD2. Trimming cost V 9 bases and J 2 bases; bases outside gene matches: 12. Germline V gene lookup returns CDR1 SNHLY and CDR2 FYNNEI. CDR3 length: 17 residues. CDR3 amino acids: CASSVGFSGRAYNEQFF. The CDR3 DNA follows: TGTGCCAGTTCAGTGGGTTTTAGCGGGAGGGCCTACAATGAGCAGTTCTTC.

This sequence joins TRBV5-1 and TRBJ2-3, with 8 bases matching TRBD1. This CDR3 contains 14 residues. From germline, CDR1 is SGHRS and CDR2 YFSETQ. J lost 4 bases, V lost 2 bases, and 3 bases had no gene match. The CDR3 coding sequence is TGCGCCAGCAGCTTTCAGGGGGCCTCAGATACGCAGTATTTT. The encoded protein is CASSFQGASDTQYF.

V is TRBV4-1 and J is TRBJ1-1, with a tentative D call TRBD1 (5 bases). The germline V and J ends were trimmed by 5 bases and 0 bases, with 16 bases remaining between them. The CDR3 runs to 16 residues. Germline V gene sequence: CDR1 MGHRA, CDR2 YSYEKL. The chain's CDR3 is CASSGREVGMNTEAFF. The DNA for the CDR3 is TGCGCCAGCAGCGGCAGGGAAGTAGGGATGAACACTGAAGCTTTCTTT.

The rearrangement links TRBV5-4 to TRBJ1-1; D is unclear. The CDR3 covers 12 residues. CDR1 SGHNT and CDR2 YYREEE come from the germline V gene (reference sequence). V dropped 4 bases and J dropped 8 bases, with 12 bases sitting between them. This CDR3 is CASSVQMREAFF. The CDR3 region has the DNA TGTGCCAGCAGCGTCCAGATGCGGGAAGCTTTCTTT.

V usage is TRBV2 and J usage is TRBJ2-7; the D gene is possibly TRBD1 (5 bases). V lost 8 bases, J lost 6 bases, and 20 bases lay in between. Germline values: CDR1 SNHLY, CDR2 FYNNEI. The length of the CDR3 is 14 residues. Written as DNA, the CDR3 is TGTGCCAGCTTTTATTCGATCCAGGGCGGCGAGCAGTACTTC. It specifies CASFYSIQGGEQYF.

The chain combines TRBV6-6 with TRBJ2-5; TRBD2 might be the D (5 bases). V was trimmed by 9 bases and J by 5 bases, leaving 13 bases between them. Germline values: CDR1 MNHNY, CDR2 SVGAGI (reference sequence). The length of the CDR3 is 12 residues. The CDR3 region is CASALVGETQYF. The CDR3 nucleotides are TGTGCCAGTGCACTAGTAGGGGAGACCCAGTACTTC.

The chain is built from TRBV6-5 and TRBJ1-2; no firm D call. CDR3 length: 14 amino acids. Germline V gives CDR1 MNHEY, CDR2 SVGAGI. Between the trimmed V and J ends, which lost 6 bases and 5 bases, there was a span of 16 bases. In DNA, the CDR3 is TGTGCCAGCAGCAACGCGGCGGGAGTGTATGGCTACACCTTC. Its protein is CASSNAAGVYGYTF.

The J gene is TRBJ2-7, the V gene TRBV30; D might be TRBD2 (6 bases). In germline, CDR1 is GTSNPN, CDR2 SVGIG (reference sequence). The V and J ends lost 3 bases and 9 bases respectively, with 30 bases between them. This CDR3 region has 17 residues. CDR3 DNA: TGTGCCTGGAGCGAAAGGCTGAAGACTAGTTACGGTGGCGGGCAGTACTTC. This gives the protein CAWSERLKTSYGGGQYF. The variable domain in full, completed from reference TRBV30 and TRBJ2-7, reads SQTIHQWPATLVQPVGSPLSLECTVEGTSNPNLYWYRQAAGRGLQLLFYSVGIGQISSEVPQNLSASRPQDRQFILSSKKLLLSDSGFYLCAWSERLKTSYGGGQYFGPGTRLTVT.

The CDR3 coding sequence is TGTGCCAGCAGTTACGACGGACTCTCTGGAAACACCATATATTTT. Protein: CASSYDGLSGNTIYF. This chain links TRBV6-5 with TRBJ1-3; D is undetermined. The CDR3 runs 15 residues. The germline CDR1 and CDR2 sequences are MNHEY and SVGAGI. The ends were cut back, 2 bases at V and 0 bases at J, with 8 bases in the middle.

The CDR3 sequence is CASSKVPMEQRAFF. DNA for the CDR3: TGTGCCAGCAGCAAGGTCCCGATGGAGCAGAGGGCTTTCTTT. V gene TRBV7-9 combines with J gene TRBJ1-1; D gene unclear. Germline V gene sequence: CDR1 SEHNR, CDR2 FQNEAQ (reference sequence). This CDR3 region has 14 residues. Trimming pared 5 bases from V and 11 bases from J, leaving 21 bases between.

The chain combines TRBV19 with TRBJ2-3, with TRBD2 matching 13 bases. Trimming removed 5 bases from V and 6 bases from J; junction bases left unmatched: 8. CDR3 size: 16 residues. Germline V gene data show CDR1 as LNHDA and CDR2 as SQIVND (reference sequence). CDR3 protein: CASSAGTSGISDTQYF. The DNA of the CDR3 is TGTGCCAGTAGTGCCGGGACTAGCGGGATCTCGGATACGCAGTATTTT.

This CDR3 is CASRDGPELQYF. CDR3 nucleotides: TGTGCCAGCAGGGATGGCCCGGAGCTCCAGTATTTT. The chain has TRBV25-1 and TRBJ2-3; no reliable D call. CDR3 size: 12 residues. V lost 6 bases and J lost 12, with 16 bases in between. Germline CDR1 reads MGHDK; CDR2 reads SYGVNS.

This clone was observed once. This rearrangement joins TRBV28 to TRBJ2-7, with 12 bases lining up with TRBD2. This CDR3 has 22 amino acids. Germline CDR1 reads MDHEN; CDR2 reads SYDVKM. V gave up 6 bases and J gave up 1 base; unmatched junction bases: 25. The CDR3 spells CASRPAGLAGLYLRMGSYEQYF. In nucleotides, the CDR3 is TGTGCCAGCAGACCCGCGGGACTAGCGGGCCTATATTTGAGAATGGGGTCCTACGAGCAGTACTTC.

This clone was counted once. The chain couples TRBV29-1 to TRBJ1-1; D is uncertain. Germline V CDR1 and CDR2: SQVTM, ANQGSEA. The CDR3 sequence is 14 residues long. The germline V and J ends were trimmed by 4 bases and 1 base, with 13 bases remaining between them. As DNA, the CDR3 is TGCAGCGTTGCGTCCAGGCGGGAGAACACTGAAGCTTTCTTT. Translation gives CSVASRRENTEAFF.

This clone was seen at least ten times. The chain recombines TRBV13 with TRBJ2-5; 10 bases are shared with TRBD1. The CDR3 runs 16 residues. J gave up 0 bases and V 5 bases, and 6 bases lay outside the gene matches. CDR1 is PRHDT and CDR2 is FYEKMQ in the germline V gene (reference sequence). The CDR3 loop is CASSPRQGAYQETQYF. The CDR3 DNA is TGTGCCAGCAGCCCCAGACAGGGGGCGTACCAAGAGACCCAGTACTTC. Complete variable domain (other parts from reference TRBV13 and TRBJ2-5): AAGVIQSPRHLIKEKRETATLKCYPIPRHDTVYWYQQGPGQDPQFLISFYEKMQSDKGSIPDRFSAQQFSDYHSELNMSSLELGDSALYFCASSPRQGAYQETQYFGPGTRLLVL.

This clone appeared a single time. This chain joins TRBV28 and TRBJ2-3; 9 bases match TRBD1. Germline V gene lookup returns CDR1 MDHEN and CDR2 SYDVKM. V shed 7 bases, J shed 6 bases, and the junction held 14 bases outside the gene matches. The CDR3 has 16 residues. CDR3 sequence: CASTPPGTGISDTQYF. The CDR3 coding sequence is TGTGCCAGCACCCCCCCGGGGACAGGGATATCGGATACGCAGTATTTT.